The 21 T cell receptor beta chains below were found in one sample sequenced in a study of identical twins. MiXCR, applied by TCRdb to the 5' RACE reads, yields one record per CDR3 protein. The profile shows roughly 710,000 distinct CDR3 sequences, 6.1% of them singletons. Source material: naive T cells sorted from blood. All receptors derive from a man younger than 35 in good health.

The chain couples TRBV6-1 to TRBJ2-1; 11 nucleotides align to TRBD2. CDR1 is MNHNS, CDR2 SASEGT, per germline. J was trimmed by 9 bases and V by 6 bases; bases with no gene match: 10. The CDR3 extends over 15 amino acids. CDR3 nucleotide sequence: TGTGCCAGCAGAAAACTAGCGGGAGATGCCTCTGAGCAGTTCTTC. Translation: CASRKLAGDASEQFF.

Ten or more counts support this clonotype. This chain connects TRBV15 to TRBJ2-1; maybe TRBD1 (5 bases). In germline, CDR1 is LNHNV, CDR2 YYDKDF (reference sequence). V was shortened by 1 base and J by 5 bases, with 9 bases between the two germline ends. There are 14 residues in the CDR3. CDR3 sequence (DNA): TGTGCCACCAGCAGAGTTGGCAGGGACAATGAGCAGTTCTTC. Encoded protein: CATSRVGRDNEQFF. The full variable domain, rest sourced from reference TRBV15 and TRBJ2-1, is DAMVIQNPRYQVTQFGKPVTLSCSQTLNHNVMYWYQQKSSQAPKLLFHYYDKDFNNEADTPDNFQSRRPNTSFCFLDIRSPGLGDTAMYLCATSRVGRDNEQFFGPGTRLTVL.

This clonotype was seen only a few times. The chain uses TRBV14 and TRBJ2-4, with unresolved D. Per the germline V gene, CDR1 is SGHDN and CDR2 is FVKESK. This CDR3 contains 13 residues. V dropped 7 bases and J dropped 3 bases, with 10 bases sitting between them. CDR3: CASTRHVKNIQYF. For the CDR3, the DNA is TGTGCCAGCACTAGACATGTCAAAAACATTCAGTACTTC.

This clonotype was found many times. The chain couples TRBV12-3 or TRBV12-4 to TRBJ2-2, with D uncertain. This CDR3 is 17 amino acids long. V was trimmed by 6 bases and J by 1 base, leaving 18 bases between them. The CDR3 bases are TGTGCCAGCAGCCCACGAGGTGTGGGCGAGAACACCGGGGAGCTGTTTTTT. Translation: CASSPRGVGENTGELFF.

This clonotype was picked up many times. This chain links TRBV7-2 with TRBJ2-1; 8 bases are shared with TRBD2. Looked up from germline, CDR1 is SGHTA and CDR2 is FQGNSA. The CDR3 has 13 residues. Germline trimming cut 9 bases from V and 6 bases from J; bases unmatched to any gene: 7. CDR3 amino acids: CARRKAGGNEQFF. CDR3 nucleotide sequence: TGTGCCAGAAGGAAGGCGGGAGGCAATGAGCAGTTCTTC.

This clonotype was recorded a few times. The chain carries TRBV20-1 and TRBJ2-3; 12 nucleotides agree with TRBD2. The length of the CDR3 is 15 residues. Germline lookup yields CDR1 DFQATT and CDR2 SNEGSKA (reference sequence). Trimming at V came to 4 bases and at J to 4 bases, leaving 6 bases not matched to a gene. Here the CDR3 DNA reads TGCAGTGCTAATCGACTAGCGGGAGTAGCAGATACGCAGTATTTT. Translation: CSANRLAGVADTQYF.

The V and J genes are TRBV11-1 and TRBJ2-5; D might be TRBD1 (6 bases). Per germline, CDR1 SGHAT and CDR2 FQDESV (reference sequence). This CDR3 is built from 13 residues. Trimming removed 7 bases at V and 4 bases at J, with 13 bases between. DNA for the CDR3: TGTGCCAGCAAGATAACAGGGCGAGAGACCCAGTACTTC. Protein product: CASKITGRETQYF. The complete variable domain, with remaining parts taken from reference TRBV11-1 and TRBJ2-5, reads EAEVAQSPRYKITEKSQAVAFWCDPISGHATLYWYRQILGQGPELLVQFQDESVVDDSQLPKDRFSAERLKGVDSTLKIQPAELGDSAMYLCASKITGRETQYFGPGTRLLVL.

This clonotype has just a few counts. The chain couples TRBV19 to TRBJ2-1; the D gene could be TRBD1 or TRBD2 (5 bases each). The V gene lost 6 bases and the J gene lost 8 bases, with 14 bases spanning the gap. The CDR3 is made up of 13 amino acids. Looked up from germline, CDR1 is LNHDA and CDR2 is SQIVND (reference sequence). The CDR3 sequence: CASSGARGYEQFF. As DNA, the CDR3 is TGTGCCAGTAGCGGGGCTAGGGGCTATGAGCAGTTCTTC.

This clonotype was seen repeatedly, ten times or more. The V and J genes are TRBV4-3 and TRBJ1-2; tentative D call: TRBD1 (6 bases). V was cut by 5 bases and J by 0 bases, with 19 bases left in between. The CDR3 consists of 17 residues. The V gene's germline CDR1 is LGHNA and CDR2 YSLEER. The CDR3 DNA reads as TGCGCCAGCAGCGATATGCGCCCGGGACAACCTAACTATGGCTACACCTTC. Its translation is CASSDMRPGQPNYGYTF.

The V gene is TRBV9, the J gene TRBJ2-3; 9 bases line up with TRBD2. There are 15 residues in the CDR3. CDR1 is SGDLS and CDR2 is YYNGEE in the germline V gene. The V gene end was trimmed by 0 bases and the J gene end by 3 bases; junction bases not matched to a gene: 2. The CDR3 here is CASSVELAGTDTQYF. The CDR3 DNA is TGTGCCAGCAGCGTAGAGCTAGCGGGGACAGATACGCAGTATTTT.

This clonotype came up many times. This chain links TRBV12-3 or TRBV12-4 with TRBJ1-2; the D gene is possibly TRBD1 (5 bases). CDR3 length equals 16 residues. Trimming left V 5 bases short and J 8 bases short, with 24 bases between. CDR3 sequence reads: CASSLELGQGRIGYTF. The CDR3 DNA follows: TGTGCCAGCAGTCTGGAATTGGGGCAGGGTAGGATCGGCTACACCTTC.

This clonotype was counted a few times. The rearrangement links TRBV7-2 to TRBJ2-1; 9 nucleotides line up with TRBD1. The germline CDR1 and CDR2 sequences are SGHTA and FQGNSA. Unmatched junction bases numbered 8, after V lost 1 base and J lost 7 bases. This CDR3 has 16 amino acids. The CDR3 coding sequence is TGTGCCAGCAGCTTAGGGCCGGGACAGGGAGGAAATGAGCAGTTCTTC. Amino acid sequence: CASSLGPGQGGNEQFF.

This clonotype was seen repeatedly, ten times or more. V usage is TRBV5-1 and J usage is TRBJ2-2; 9 nucleotides agree with TRBD2. The CDR3 is 15 amino acids. The germline CDR1 and CDR2 sequences are SGHRS and YFSETQ. With V trimmed by 4 bases and J by 4 bases, 5 bases remained unmatched. For the CDR3, the DNA is TGCGCCAGCAGCCCACGGACTAGCGTCACCGGGGAGCTGTTTTTT. This encodes CASSPRTSVTGELFF.

This clonotype has ten or more counts. V usage is TRBV4-2 and J usage is TRBJ2-5, with 7 bases matching TRBD2. Germline V gene data show CDR1 as LGHNA and CDR2 as YNFKEQ. J gave up 2 bases and V 0 bases, and 6 bases lay outside the gene matches. The CDR3 runs 16 residues. The CDR3 sequence is CASSQDRDYLQETQYF. The CDR3 DNA follows: TGTGCCAGCAGCCAAGACCGGGACTACCTACAAGAGACCCAGTACTTC.

This clonotype was picked up many times. The chain carries TRBV7-2 and TRBJ2-7, with D tentatively TRBD2 (5 bases). This CDR3 has 13 residues. Looked up from germline, CDR1 is SGHTA and CDR2 is FQGNSA. Deletions cut 4 bases from V and 2 bases from J, with 9 bases between. The CDR3: CASSSRTPYEQYF. Written as DNA, the CDR3 is TGTGCCAGCAGCTCCAGGACTCCCTACGAGCAGTACTTC. Complete variable domain (other parts from reference TRBV7-2 and TRBJ2-7): GAGVSQSPSNKVTEKGKDVELRCDPISGHTALYWYRQSLGQGLEFLIYFQGNSAPDKSGLPSDRFSAERTGGSVSTLTIQRTQQEDSAVYLCASSSRTPYEQYFGPGTRLTVT.

In its sample, this clonotype was seen many times. The J gene is TRBJ2-1, the V gene TRBV15, with D perhaps given as TRBD1 or TRBD2 (5 bases each). The CDR3 covers 11 residues. Germline CDR1 reads LNHNV; CDR2 reads YYDKDF (reference sequence). The V and J ends lost 7 bases and 6 bases respectively, with 7 bases between them. The CDR3 protein is CATTGANEQFF. The CDR3 DNA follows: TGTGCCACCACCGGGGCCAATGAGCAGTTCTTC.

This clonotype was counted ten times or more. This chain uses TRBV20-1 with TRBJ1-5; 8 positions agree with TRBD1. The CDR3 covers 16 residues. Germline CDR1 reads DFQATT; CDR2 reads SNEGSKA (reference sequence). Trimming removed 3 bases from V and 7 bases from J; junction bases left unmatched: 14. The CDR3 DNA sequence: TGCAGTGCTAGTTTAGATGGACAGGGAGAGAGACAGCCCCAGCATTTT. It encodes CSASLDGQGERQPQHF.

The V call is TRBV15, the J call TRBJ2-5; D is perhaps TRBD2 (6 bases). From germline, CDR1 is LNHNV and CDR2 YYDKDF (reference sequence). The CDR3 sequence is 16 residues long. The V end lost 1 base, the J end lost 5 bases, and 17 bases lay between the germline ends. The CDR3 reads CATSRGLGGVVETQYF. CDR3 nucleotides: TGTGCCACCAGCAGAGGTCTGGGGGGTGTAGTGGAGACCCAGTACTTC.

The chain uses TRBV4-1 and TRBJ1-6, with a possible D match to TRBD1 (5 bases). Germline CDR1 MGHRA, CDR2 YSYEKL. Trimming shortened V by 4 bases and J by 0 bases, and 16 bases separated the two germline ends. The CDR3 sequence is 18 residues long. The CDR3 nucleotides are TGCGCCAGCAGCCCGGGGGAGGGCCGAAGCTCCTATAATTCACCCCTCCACTTT. It yields the protein CASSPGEGRSSYNSPLHF.

This clonotype was seen many times. This sequence joins TRBV5-5 and TRBJ2-5; a weak D match, TRBD2 (5 bases). In germline, CDR1 is SGHKS, CDR2 YYEKEE (reference sequence). V was cut by 1 base and J by 5 bases, with 9 bases left in between. CDR3 length: 13 amino acids. The CDR3 nucleotides read TGTGCCAGCAGCTTGTGGTCGGGGGAGACCCAGTACTTC. It is translated as CASSLWSGETQYF.

A few counts support this clonotype. J is TRBJ2-7 and V is TRBV6-5, with D maybe TRBD2 (6 bases). The CDR3 consists of 14 residues. CDR1 is MNHEY, CDR2 SVGAGI, per germline. Deletions cut 2 bases from V and 3 bases from J, with 11 bases between. CDR3 nucleotides: TGTGCCAGCAGTTACGGGGCGGGGATCTACGAGCAGTACGTC. Protein product: CASSYGAGIYEQYV.